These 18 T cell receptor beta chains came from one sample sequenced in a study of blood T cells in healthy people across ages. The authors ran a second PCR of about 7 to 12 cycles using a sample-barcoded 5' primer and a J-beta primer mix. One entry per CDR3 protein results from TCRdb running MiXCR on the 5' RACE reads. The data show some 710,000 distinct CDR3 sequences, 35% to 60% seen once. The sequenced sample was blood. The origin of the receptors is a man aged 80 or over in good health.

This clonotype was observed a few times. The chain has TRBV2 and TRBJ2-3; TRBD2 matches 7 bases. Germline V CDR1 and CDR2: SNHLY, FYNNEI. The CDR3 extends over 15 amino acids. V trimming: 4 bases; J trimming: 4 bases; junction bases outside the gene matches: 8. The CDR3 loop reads CASSAWEGLADTQYF. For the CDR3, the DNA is TGTGCCAGCAGTGCTTGGGAGGGCCTCGCAGATACGCAGTATTTT.

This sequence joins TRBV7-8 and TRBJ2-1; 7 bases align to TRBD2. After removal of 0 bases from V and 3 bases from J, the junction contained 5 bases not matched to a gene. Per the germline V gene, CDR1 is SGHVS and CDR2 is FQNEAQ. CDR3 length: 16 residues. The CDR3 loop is CASSLAGGVGYNEQFF. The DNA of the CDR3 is TGTGCCAGCAGCTTAGCTGGGGGGGTCGGCTACAATGAGCAGTTCTTC.

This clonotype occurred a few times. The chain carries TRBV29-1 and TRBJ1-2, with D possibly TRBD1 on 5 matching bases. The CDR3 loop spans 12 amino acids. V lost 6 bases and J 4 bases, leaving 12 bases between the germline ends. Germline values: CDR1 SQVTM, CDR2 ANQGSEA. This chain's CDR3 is CSVTREGYGYTF. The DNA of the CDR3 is TGCAGCGTCACCAGGGAGGGCTATGGCTACACCTTC.

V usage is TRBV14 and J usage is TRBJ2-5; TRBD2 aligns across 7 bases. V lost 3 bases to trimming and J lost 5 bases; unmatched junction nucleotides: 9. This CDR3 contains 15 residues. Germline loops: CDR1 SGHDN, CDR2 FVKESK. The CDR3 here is CASSQFGLEGETQYF. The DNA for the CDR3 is TGTGCCAGCAGCCAGTTTGGACTAGAGGGGGAGACCCAGTACTTC. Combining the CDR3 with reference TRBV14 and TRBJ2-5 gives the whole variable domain EAGVTQFPSHSVIEKGQTVTLRCDPISGHDNLYWYRRVMGKEIKFLLHFVKESKQDESGMPNNRFLAERTGGTYSTLKVQPAELEDSGVYFCASSQFGLEGETQYFGPGTRLLVL.

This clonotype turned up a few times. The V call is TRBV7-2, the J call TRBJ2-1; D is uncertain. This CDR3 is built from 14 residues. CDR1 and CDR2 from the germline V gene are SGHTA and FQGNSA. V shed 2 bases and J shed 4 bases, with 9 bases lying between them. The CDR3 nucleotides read TGTGCCAGCAGCTTACAGTCAGGATACAATGAGCAGTTCTTC. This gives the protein CASSLQSGYNEQFF.

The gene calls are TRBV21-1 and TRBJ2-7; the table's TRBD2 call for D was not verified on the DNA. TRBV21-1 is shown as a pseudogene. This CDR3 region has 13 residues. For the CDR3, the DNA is TGTGCCCGGGGGGGACTAGCGTTTTACGAGCAGTACTTC. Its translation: CARGGLAFYEQYF.

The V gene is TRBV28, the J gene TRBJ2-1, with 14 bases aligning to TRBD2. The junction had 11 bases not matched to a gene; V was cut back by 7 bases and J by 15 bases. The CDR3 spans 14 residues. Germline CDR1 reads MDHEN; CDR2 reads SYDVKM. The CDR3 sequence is CASNPGTSGSRRFF. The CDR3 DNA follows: TGTGCCAGCAACCCCGGGACTAGCGGGAGTCGGAGGTTCTTC.

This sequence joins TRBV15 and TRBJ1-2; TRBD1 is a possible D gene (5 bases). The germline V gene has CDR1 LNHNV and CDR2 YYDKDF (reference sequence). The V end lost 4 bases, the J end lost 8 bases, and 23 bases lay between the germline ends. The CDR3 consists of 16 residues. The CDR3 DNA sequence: TGTGCCACCAGCAACCGGGACCCGGACATTAGCTCCGGCTACACCTTC. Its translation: CATSNRDPDISSGYTF.

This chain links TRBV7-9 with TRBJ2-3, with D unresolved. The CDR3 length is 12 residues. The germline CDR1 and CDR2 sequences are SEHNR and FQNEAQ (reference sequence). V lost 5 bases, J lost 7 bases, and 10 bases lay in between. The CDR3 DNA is TGTGCCAGCAGCCTCCGTGTAAATACGCAGTATTTT. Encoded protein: CASSLRVNTQYF.

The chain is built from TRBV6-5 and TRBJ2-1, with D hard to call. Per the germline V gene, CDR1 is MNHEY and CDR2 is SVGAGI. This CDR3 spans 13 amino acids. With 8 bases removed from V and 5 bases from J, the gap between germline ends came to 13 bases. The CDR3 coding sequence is TGTGCCAGCCGCGTCAGTCAGAACAATGAGCAGTTCTTC. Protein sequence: CASRVSQNNEQFF.

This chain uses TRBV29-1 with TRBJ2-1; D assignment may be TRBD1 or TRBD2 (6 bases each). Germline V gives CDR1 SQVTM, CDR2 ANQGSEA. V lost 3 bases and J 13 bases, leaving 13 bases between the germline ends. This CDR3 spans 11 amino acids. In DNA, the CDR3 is TGCAGCGTTGACGGAGGGGGTGGTCAGTTCTTC. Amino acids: CSVDGGGGQFF.

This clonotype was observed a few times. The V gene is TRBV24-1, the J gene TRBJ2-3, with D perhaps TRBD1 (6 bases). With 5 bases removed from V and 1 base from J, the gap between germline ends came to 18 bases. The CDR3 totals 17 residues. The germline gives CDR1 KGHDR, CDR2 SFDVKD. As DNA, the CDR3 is TGTGCCACCAGTGTAGGGGACGGGACAACGGGCACAGATACGCAGTATTTT. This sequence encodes CATSVGDGTTGTDTQYF.

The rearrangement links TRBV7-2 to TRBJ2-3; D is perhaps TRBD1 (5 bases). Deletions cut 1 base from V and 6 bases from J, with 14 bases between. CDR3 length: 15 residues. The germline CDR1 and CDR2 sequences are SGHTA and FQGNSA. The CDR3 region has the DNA TGTGCCAGCAGCTTAGGTCCCAGGGTGGGGGATACGCAGTATTTT. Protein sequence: CASSLGPRVGDTQYF.

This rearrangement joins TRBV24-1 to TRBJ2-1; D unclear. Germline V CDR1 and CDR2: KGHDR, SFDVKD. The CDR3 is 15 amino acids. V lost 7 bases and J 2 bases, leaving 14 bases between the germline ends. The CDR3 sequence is CATSNPQFAYNEQFF. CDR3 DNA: TGTGCCACCAGCAACCCCCAATTTGCCTACAATGAGCAGTTCTTC.

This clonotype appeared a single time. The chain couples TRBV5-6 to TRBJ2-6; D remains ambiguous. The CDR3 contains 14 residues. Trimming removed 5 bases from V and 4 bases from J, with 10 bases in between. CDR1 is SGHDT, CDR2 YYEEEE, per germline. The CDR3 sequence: CASRPKTGANVLTF. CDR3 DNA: TGTGCCAGCAGGCCAAAAACGGGGGCCAACGTCCTGACTTTC.

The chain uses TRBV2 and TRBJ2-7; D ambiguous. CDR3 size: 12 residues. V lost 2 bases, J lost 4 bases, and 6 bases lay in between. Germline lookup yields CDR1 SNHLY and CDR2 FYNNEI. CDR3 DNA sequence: TGTGCCAGCAGTGAATTTCGATACGAGCAGTACTTC. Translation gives CASSEFRYEQYF.

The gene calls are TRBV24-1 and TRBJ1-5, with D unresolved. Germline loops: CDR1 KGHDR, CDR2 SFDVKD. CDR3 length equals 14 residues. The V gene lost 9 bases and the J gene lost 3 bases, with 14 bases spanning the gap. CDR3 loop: CATSAGQDNQPQHF. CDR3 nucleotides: TGTGCCACCTCTGCTGGGCAAGACAATCAGCCCCAGCATTTT.

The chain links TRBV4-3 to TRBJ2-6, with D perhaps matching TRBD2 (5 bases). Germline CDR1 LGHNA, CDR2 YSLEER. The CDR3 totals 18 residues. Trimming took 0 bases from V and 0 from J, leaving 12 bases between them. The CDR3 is CASSQEPPSFSGANVLTF. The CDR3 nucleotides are TGCGCCAGCAGCCAAGAACCACCTAGCTTCTCTGGGGCCAACGTCCTGACTTTC.